The T cell receptor (beta chain) under discussion was sequenced for a study of cytomegalovirus exposure and HLA in healthy donors. Whole-study findings and limits: Exclusion applied to some V segments, including TRBV6-2 and TRBV6-3, as they were indistinguishable.

On this clone: Its target is not known.

Use of 60 Vbeta and 13 Jbeta primers characterized the PCR. Assay: immunoSEQ multiplex PCR; the TCRdb copy retains only in-frame clones and omits some. The sample has 95,000 to 150,000 clones. The germline V gene has CDR1 KGHSH and CDR2 LQKENI. V was cut by 2 bases and J by 5 bases, with 13 bases left in between. There are 15 residues in the CDR3. The TCR sequence derives from a man in his late teens or twenties in good health and CMV-seronegative. The chain employs TRBV18 and TRBJ1-5; D unresolved. Sequencing used PBMCs. The CDR3, as DNA: TGTGCCAGCTCACCATATGGATCTGGAGATCAGCCCCAGCATTTT. Encoded protein: CASSPYGSGDQPQHF.